The entry that follows covers one TCR beta chain sequence. These data originate in a study of blood T cell repertoires in COVID-19. Study in general: Italy, Spain and the United States were the sources of the convalescent and acute COVID-19 samples. Nucleic acid was either cDNA or gDNA, and it came from T cells, B-cell-depleted T cells, or PBMCs.

Germline values: CDR1 KGHSH, CDR2 LQKENI. The CDR3 has 14 residues. The V end lost 6 bases, the J end lost 0 bases, and 11 bases lay between the germline ends. Authors' methods: Cell counts per sample came from amplifying reference gene primers. This table comes from immunoSEQ multiplex PCR, and its TCRdb copy is limited to in-frame clones, with some not included. The DNA was the basis for D and trimming; V, J and clone size are from that table. The sample has about 210,000 clones; roughly 94% are singletons. This clonotype originated in a man aged 25-40 years with acute or convalescent COVID-19. The V gene is TRBV18, the J gene TRBJ1-1; no reliable D call. Material for sequencing was peripheral blood. CDR3 region: CASSPTNMNTEAFF. CDR3 DNA sequence: TGTGCCAGCTCCCCAACCAACATGAACACTGAAGCTTTCTTT.